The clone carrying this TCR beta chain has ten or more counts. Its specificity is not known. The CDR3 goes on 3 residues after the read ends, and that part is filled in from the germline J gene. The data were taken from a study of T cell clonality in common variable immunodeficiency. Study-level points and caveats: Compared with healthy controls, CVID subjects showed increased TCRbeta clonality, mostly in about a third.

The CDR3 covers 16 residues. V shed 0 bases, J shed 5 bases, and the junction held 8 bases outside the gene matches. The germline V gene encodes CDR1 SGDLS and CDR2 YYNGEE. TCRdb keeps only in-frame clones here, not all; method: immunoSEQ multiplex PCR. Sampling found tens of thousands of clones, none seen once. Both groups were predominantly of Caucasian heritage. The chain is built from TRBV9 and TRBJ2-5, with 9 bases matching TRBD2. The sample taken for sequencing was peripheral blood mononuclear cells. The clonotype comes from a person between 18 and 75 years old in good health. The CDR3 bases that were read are TGTGCCAGCAGCGTAGGAGATAGCGGGAGACGGGAGACC. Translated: CASSVGDSGRRET. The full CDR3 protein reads CASSVGDSGRRETQYF. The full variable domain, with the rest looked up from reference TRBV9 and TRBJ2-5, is DSGVTQTPKHLITATGQRVTLRCSPRSGDLSVYWYQQSLDQGLQFLIQYYNGEERAKGNILERFSAQQFPDLHSELNLSSLELGDSALYFCASSVGDSGRRETQYFGPGTRLLVL.